This T cell receptor beta chain was recorded in a study of blood T cell repertoires in COVID-19. Study-wide context: PBMCs, B-cell-depleted T cells, or T cells were the source of the cDNA or gDNA that made up the material.

The CDR3 has 11 residues. V was shortened by 10 bases and J by 4 bases, with 9 bases between the two germline ends. Germline CDR1 is MNHEY and CDR2 is SVGAGI. The method was immunoSEQ multiplex PCR; TCRdb's version includes in-frame clones alone and lacks a portion of them. The sample lists a few hundred thousand clones, over 80% occurring once. The sequence derives from a woman aged 45-65 years with COVID-19, enrolled during active disease. The chain couples TRBV6-5 to TRBJ2-3, with no clear D. Sequencing was performed on peripheral blood. The CDR3 here is CATYRADTQYF. The CDR3 DNA reads TGTGCCACCTACCGTGCAGATACGCAGTATTTT.